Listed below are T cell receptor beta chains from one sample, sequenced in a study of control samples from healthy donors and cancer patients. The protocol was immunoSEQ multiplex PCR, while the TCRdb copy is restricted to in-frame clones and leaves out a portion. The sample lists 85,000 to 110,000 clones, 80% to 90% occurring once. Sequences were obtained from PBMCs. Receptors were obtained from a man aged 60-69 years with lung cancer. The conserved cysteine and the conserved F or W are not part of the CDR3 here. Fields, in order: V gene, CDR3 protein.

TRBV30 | AWSVQVFGGTQY
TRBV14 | ASSQDVGHSTGELF
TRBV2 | ASSDRGSTDTQY
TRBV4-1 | ASSLLHATDLNEQF
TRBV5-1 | ASSLVTTNTEAF
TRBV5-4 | ASSLVQGSSYEQY
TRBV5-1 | ASSSDPLGNSPLH
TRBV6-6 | ASGKGRGLANSPLH
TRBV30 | AWSQGLHQPQH
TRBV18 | ASSQGVDEQF
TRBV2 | ASSDNWGTEAF
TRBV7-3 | ASSSFNLQNTEAF
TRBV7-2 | ASSASGGNQPQH
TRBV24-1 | ATSDSASGQIQETQY
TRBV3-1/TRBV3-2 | ASSPLQGAYGYT
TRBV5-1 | ASSLESNQGYRNTEAF
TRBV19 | ASSIVNGNEKLF
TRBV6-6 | ASGQASSGNTIY
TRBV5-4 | ASSLGAGQHEQY
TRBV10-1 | ASSESKGGMSTGELF
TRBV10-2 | ASSDRRNTEAF
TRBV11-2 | ASSLESGTGVFRSTDTQY
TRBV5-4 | ASSLSGTLQQETQY
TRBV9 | ASSVEGRRQETQY
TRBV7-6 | ASSAGTGGGNYGYT
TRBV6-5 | ASSPRVPYGYT
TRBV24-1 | ATSDFSPSGKNIQY
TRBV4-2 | ASSIGGAPNRDNEQF
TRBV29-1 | SVVGLSDTEAF
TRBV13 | ASSSKRDTDTQY
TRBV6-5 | ASRTGGTNEKLF
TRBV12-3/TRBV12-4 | ASRPGATDTQY
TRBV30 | AWRGVSEAF
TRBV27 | ASSFRGGSGNTIY
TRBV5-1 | ASSLGGTGGAGYT
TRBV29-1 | SERTGPDTQY
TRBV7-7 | ASSLDPESYEQY
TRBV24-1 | ATSDPGLSTQH
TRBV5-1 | ASSRDSNQPQH
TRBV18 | ASSETYGYT
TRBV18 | ASSTLEGNEKLF
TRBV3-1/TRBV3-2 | ASRPQGMGNEQF
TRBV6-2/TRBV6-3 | ASSLTGAGNQPQH
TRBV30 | AWSKSQGQNSPLH
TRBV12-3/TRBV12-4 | ASSLGGRGGYT
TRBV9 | ASSFGQGRYEQY
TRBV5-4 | ASSSTWAGNTIY
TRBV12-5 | ASGSSPDGTEIAKNIQY
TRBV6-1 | ASSERAGGTEAF
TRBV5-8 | ASSPGYGTGGASGNTIY
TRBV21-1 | ASSRLNTEAF
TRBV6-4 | ASSKDGTNTEAF
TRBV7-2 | ASGITGLGAEKLF
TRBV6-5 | ASSRPPGGEQF
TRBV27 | ASSLRAQALSSYNEQF